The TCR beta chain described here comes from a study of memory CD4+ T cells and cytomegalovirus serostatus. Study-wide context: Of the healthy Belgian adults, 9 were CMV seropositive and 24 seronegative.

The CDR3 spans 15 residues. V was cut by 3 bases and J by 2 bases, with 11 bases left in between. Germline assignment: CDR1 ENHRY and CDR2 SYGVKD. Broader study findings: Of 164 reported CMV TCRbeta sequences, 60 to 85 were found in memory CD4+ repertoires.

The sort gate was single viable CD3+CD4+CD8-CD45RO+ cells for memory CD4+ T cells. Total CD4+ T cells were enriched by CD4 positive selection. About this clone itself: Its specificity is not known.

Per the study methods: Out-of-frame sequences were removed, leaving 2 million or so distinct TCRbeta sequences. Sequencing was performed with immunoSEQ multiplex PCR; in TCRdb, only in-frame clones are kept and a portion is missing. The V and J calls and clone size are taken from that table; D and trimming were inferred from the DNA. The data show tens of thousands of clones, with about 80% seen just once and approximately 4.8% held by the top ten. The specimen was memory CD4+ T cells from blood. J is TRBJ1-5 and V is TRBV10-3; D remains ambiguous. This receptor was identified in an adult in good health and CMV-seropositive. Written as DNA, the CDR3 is TGTGCCATCAGTGATAGTTCGCCCCGCAATCAGCCCCAGCATTTT. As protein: CAISDSSPRNQPQHF.